These T cell receptor beta chains were read from a single sample in a study of CD8 T cells in Susac syndrome. TCRdb passed the immunoSEQ multiplex PCR reads through MiXCR, listing each CDR3 protein once. The sample lists under 200,000 distinct CDR3 sequences; 95% were seen once. The specimen was CD8+ T cells from PBMCs. Source of these receptors: a human donor with Susac syndrome. Each CDR3 is given with its conserved first and last residue. Fields, in order: clone size, D gene, V gene, J gene, CDR3 protein, CDR3 DNA. The D gene is left open where the match is weak. Only part of the rows carry a size: once, few, many, or a class if the clone is expanded.

clone_size: NA
d_call: NA
v_call: TRBV15
j_call: TRBJ2-1
cdr3_aa: CATSSRLGNEQFF
cdr3_nt: TGTGCCACCAGCAGTAGATTAGGAAATGAGCAGTTCTTC

clone_size: NA
d_call: TRBD2
v_call: TRBV29-1
j_call: TRBJ2-3
cdr3_aa: CSVSGTSGGQSTDTQYF
cdr3_nt: TGCAGCGTCTCCGGGACTAGCGGGGGGCAAAGCACAGATACGCAGTATTTT

clone_size: NA
d_call: TRBD2
v_call: TRBV29-1
j_call: TRBJ2-3
cdr3_aa: CSANSGGAITDTQYF
cdr3_nt: TGCAGCGCCAATAGCGGGGGTGCAATCACAGATACGCAGTATTTT

clone_size: NA
d_call: NA
v_call: TRBV12-5
j_call: TRBJ1-1
cdr3_aa: CASGLGTANTEAFF
cdr3_nt: TGTGCTAGTGGTTTGGGAACAGCCAACACTGAAGCTTTCTTT

clone_size: NA
d_call: NA
v_call: TRBV29-1
j_call: TRBJ2-1
cdr3_aa: CSVEPTEGWNEQFF
cdr3_nt: TGCAGCGTTGAGCCGACAGAGGGATGGAATGAGCAGTTCTTC

clone_size: NA
d_call: TRBD2
v_call: TRBV9
j_call: TRBJ2-1
cdr3_aa: CASSRTGREVELNEQFF
cdr3_nt: TGTGCCAGCAGCAGGACTGGGCGGGAGGTTGAGTTGAATGAGCAGTTCTTC

clone_size: few
d_call: TRBD1
v_call: TRBV29-1
j_call: TRBJ1-2
cdr3_aa: CSVDGRGHGYTF
cdr3_nt: TGCAGCGTCGATGGCAGGGGGCATGGCTACACCTTC

clone_size: NA
d_call: NA
v_call: TRBV6-5
j_call: TRBJ1-1
cdr3_aa: CASSYSFVPNTEAFF
cdr3_nt: TGTGCCAGCAGTTACAGTTTTGTCCCGAACACTGAAGCTTTCTTT

clone_size: NA
d_call: NA
v_call: TRBV20-1
j_call: TRBJ1-2
cdr3_aa: CSARDPLRRSGYTF
cdr3_nt: TGCAGTGCTAGAGATCCCCTCCGGAGGAGTGGCTACACCTTC

clone_size: NA
d_call: TRBD2
v_call: TRBV7-9
j_call: TRBJ2-1
cdr3_aa: CASSSSGGAVYNEQFF
cdr3_nt: TGTGCCAGCAGCTCTAGCGGGGGGGCCGTCTACAATGAGCAGTTCTTC

clone_size: NA
d_call: NA
v_call: TRBV25-1
j_call: TRBJ2-1
cdr3_aa: CASSEYPVTSEQFF
cdr3_nt: TGTGCCAGCAGTGAATATCCCGTGACCAGTGAGCAGTTCTTC

clone_size: NA
d_call: NA
v_call: TRBV3-1
j_call: TRBJ2-4
cdr3_aa: CASSSTGGDIQYF
cdr3_nt: TGTGCCAGCAGCTCGACAGGTGGGGACATTCAGTACTTC

clone_size: NA
d_call: TRBD2
v_call: TRBV7-2
j_call: TRBJ2-3
cdr3_aa: CASSPGTSGADTQYF
cdr3_nt: TGTGCCAGCAGCCCCGGGACTAGCGGAGCAGATACGCAGTATTTT

clone_size: NA
d_call: NA
v_call: TRBV5-4
j_call: TRBJ1-1
cdr3_aa: CASSLMGPETEAFF
cdr3_nt: TGTGCCAGCAGCTTGATGGGACCTGAGACTGAAGCTTTCTTT

clone_size: NA
d_call: NA
v_call: TRBV27
j_call: TRBJ2-1
cdr3_aa: CASRETNEQFF
cdr3_nt: TGTGCCAGCAGGGAGACGAATGAGCAGTTCTTC

clone_size: NA
d_call: NA
v_call: TRBV24-1
j_call: TRBJ1-2
cdr3_aa: CATSGRIWGRYGYTF
cdr3_nt: TGTGCCACCAGTGGAAGGATATGGGGCCGGTATGGCTACACCTTC

clone_size: NA
d_call: TRBD1
v_call: TRBV27
j_call: TRBJ2-6
cdr3_aa: CASSWDSTNVLTF
cdr3_nt: TGTGCCAGCAGTTGGGACAGTACAAACGTCCTGACTTTC

clone_size: NA
d_call: NA
v_call: TRBV20-1
j_call: TRBJ2-5
cdr3_aa: CSATATGPQETQYF
cdr3_nt: TGCAGTGCTACCGCAACTGGGCCCCAAGAGACCCAGTACTTC

clone_size: NA
d_call: NA
v_call: TRBV4-2
j_call: TRBJ1-1
cdr3_aa: CASSKASLEWNTEAFF
cdr3_nt: TGTGCCAGCAGCAAGGCCTCTCTCGAATGGAACACTGAAGCTTTCTTT

clone_size: NA
d_call: NA
v_call: TRBV5-1
j_call: TRBJ2-7
cdr3_aa: CASRLPGDSYEQYF
cdr3_nt: TGCGCCAGCAGATTACCCGGGGACTCCTACGAGCAGTACTTC

clone_size: NA
d_call: NA
v_call: TRBV29-1
j_call: TRBJ2-2
cdr3_aa: CSVWGEVGELFF
cdr3_nt: TGCAGCGTCTGGGGGGAAGTCGGGGAGCTGTTTTTT

clone_size: NA
d_call: NA
v_call: TRBV24-1
j_call: TRBJ2-2
cdr3_aa: CATSDRTDSGELFF
cdr3_nt: TGTGCCACCAGTGACCGTACAGATTCCGGGGAGCTGTTTTTT

clone_size: once
d_call: NA
v_call: TRBV5-4
j_call: TRBJ2-2
cdr3_aa: CASTRGENTGELFF
cdr3_nt: TGTGCCAGCACCCGGGGAGAGAACACCGGGGAGCTGTTTTTT

clone_size: NA
d_call: NA
v_call: TRBV30
j_call: TRBJ2-2
cdr3_aa: CAWSSMAGELFF
cdr3_nt: TGTGCCTGGAGTTCAATGGCCGGGGAGCTGTTTTTT

clone_size: NA
d_call: NA
v_call: TRBV4-1
j_call: TRBJ2-7
cdr3_aa: CASSQSGRGAYEQYF
cdr3_nt: TGCGCCAGCAGCCAATCCGGACGTGGGGCCTACGAGCAGTACTTC

clone_size: once
d_call: TRBD2
v_call: TRBV29-1
j_call: TRBJ2-1
cdr3_aa: CSVEGRGGSYNEQFF
cdr3_nt: TGCAGCGTTGAAGGGCGGGGAGGGTCCTACAATGAGCAGTTCTTC

clone_size: NA
d_call: TRBD1
v_call: TRBV7-8
j_call: TRBJ2-3
cdr3_aa: CASSPDRVLPDTQYF
cdr3_nt: TGTGCCAGCAGCCCGGACAGGGTTTTACCAGATACGCAGTATTTT

clone_size: NA
d_call: TRBD2
v_call: TRBV12-3/TRBV12-4
j_call: TRBJ2-1
cdr3_aa: CASSASGAGNEQFF
cdr3_nt: TGTGCCAGCAGTGCTAGCGGGGCGGGCAATGAGCAGTTCTTC

clone_size: once
d_call: TRBD2
v_call: TRBV20-1
j_call: TRBJ2-3
cdr3_aa: CSARGTSGGRSTDTQYF
cdr3_nt: TGCAGTGCTAGAGGGACTAGCGGGGGGCGGAGCACAGATACGCAGTATTTT

clone_size: NA
d_call: NA
v_call: TRBV30
j_call: TRBJ1-6
cdr3_aa: CAWRIYNSPLHF
cdr3_nt: TGTGCCTGGAGGATTTATAATTCACCCCTCCACTTT

clone_size: NA
d_call: NA
v_call: TRBV6-2/TRBV6-3
j_call: TRBJ1-1
cdr3_aa: CASSYSGIMNTEAFF
cdr3_nt: TGTGCCAGCAGCTACTCGGGGATCATGAACACTGAAGCTTTCTTT

clone_size: NA
d_call: NA
v_call: TRBV20-1
j_call: TRBJ1-2
cdr3_aa: CSARWESNYGYTF
cdr3_nt: TGCAGTGCTAGATGGGAAAGTAACTATGGCTACACCTTC

clone_size: NA
d_call: NA
v_call: TRBV6-4
j_call: TRBJ1-1
cdr3_aa: CASSLSWGGRVNTEAFF
cdr3_nt: TGTGCCAGCAGTTTATCCTGGGGGGGCAGAGTGAACACTGAAGCTTTCTTT

clone_size: NA
d_call: TRBD1
v_call: TRBV15
j_call: TRBJ1-5
cdr3_aa: CATSRATQGVGNQPQHF
cdr3_nt: TGTGCCACCAGCAGAGCCACCCAGGGGGTTGGCAATCAGCCCCAGCATTTT

clone_size: NA
d_call: TRBD1
v_call: TRBV7-9
j_call: TRBJ2-2
cdr3_aa: CASSPSGGQGVHGELFF
cdr3_nt: TGTGCCAGCAGCCCATCGGGTGGACAGGGGGTCCACGGGGAGCTGTTTTTT

clone_size: NA
d_call: TRBD2
v_call: TRBV7-9
j_call: TRBJ2-5
cdr3_aa: CASSLEAGAETQYF
cdr3_nt: TGTGCCAGCAGCTTAGAAGCGGGGGCCGAGACCCAGTACTTC

clone_size: NA
d_call: NA
v_call: TRBV7-9
j_call: TRBJ2-2
cdr3_aa: CASSIAGELFF
cdr3_nt: TGTGCCAGCAGCATAGCCGGGGAGCTGTTTTTT

clone_size: NA
d_call: NA
v_call: TRBV20-1
j_call: TRBJ1-1
cdr3_aa: CSALDINTEAFF
cdr3_nt: TGCAGTGCCCTAGACATCAACACTGAAGCTTTCTTT

clone_size: NA
d_call: NA
v_call: TRBV9
j_call: TRBJ1-3
cdr3_aa: CASSVGGPGSGNTIYF
cdr3_nt: TGTGCCAGCAGCGTTGGGGGGCCCGGCTCTGGAAACACCATATATTTT

clone_size: NA
d_call: TRBD1
v_call: TRBV7-8
j_call: TRBJ2-7
cdr3_aa: CASSPPGQVPHDSYEQYF
cdr3_nt: TGTGCCAGCAGCCCGCCGGGACAGGTACCCCACGACTCCTACGAGCAGTACTTC

clone_size: NA
d_call: NA
v_call: TRBV30
j_call: TRBJ2-7
cdr3_aa: CAWRGDSYEQYF
cdr3_nt: TGTGCCTGGAGGGGAGACTCCTACGAGCAGTACTTC

clone_size: NA
d_call: NA
v_call: TRBV19
j_call: TRBJ2-1
cdr3_aa: CASSITSSYNEQFF
cdr3_nt: TGTGCCAGTAGTATAACGAGCTCCTACAATGAGCAGTTCTTC

clone_size: NA
d_call: NA
v_call: TRBV19
j_call: TRBJ2-6
cdr3_aa: CASRTSHSGANVLTF
cdr3_nt: TGTGCCAGTAGAACCTCCCATTCTGGGGCCAACGTCCTGACTTTC

clone_size: NA
d_call: TRBD1
v_call: TRBV25-1
j_call: TRBJ1-2
cdr3_aa: CASIRQGAFYGYTF
cdr3_nt: TGTGCCAGCATAAGACAGGGGGCTTTCTATGGCTACACCTTC

clone_size: NA
d_call: NA
v_call: TRBV4-1
j_call: TRBJ1-5
cdr3_aa: CASSQREDEAQHF
cdr3_nt: TGCGCCAGCAGCCAAAGAGAGGATGAGGCCCAGCATTTT

clone_size: once
d_call: TRBD2
v_call: TRBV28
j_call: TRBJ2-3
cdr3_aa: CASSSTNKYSGDF
cdr3_nt: TGTGCCAGCAGTTCAACAAACAAATATAGCGGGGATTTT

clone_size: NA
d_call: NA
v_call: TRBV30
j_call: TRBJ1-1
cdr3_aa: CAWMDSLNTEAFF
cdr3_nt: TGTGCCTGGATGGACAGCTTGAACACTGAAGCTTTCTTT

clone_size: NA
d_call: NA
v_call: TRBV13
j_call: TRBJ2-5
cdr3_aa: CASSLPLQETQYF
cdr3_nt: TGTGCCAGCAGCTTACCTCTCCAAGAGACCCAGTACTTC

clone_size: NA
d_call: NA
v_call: TRBV5-1
j_call: TRBJ2-7
cdr3_aa: CASSSRQGGREQYF
cdr3_nt: TGCGCCAGCAGCTCAAGACAGGGAGGAAGGGAGCAGTACTTC

clone_size: NA
d_call: TRBD1
v_call: TRBV12-3/TRBV12-4
j_call: TRBJ1-2
cdr3_aa: CASSPRTGGAGGYTF
cdr3_nt: TGTGCCAGCAGTCCGCGGACAGGGGGCGCGGGTGGCTACACCTTC

clone_size: NA
d_call: TRBD1
v_call: TRBV2
j_call: TRBJ1-5
cdr3_aa: CASSEEGATNQPQHF
cdr3_nt: TGTGCCAGCAGTGAAGAGGGGGCCACGAATCAGCCCCAGCATTTT